What follows is one TCR beta chain and its context. Profiled with immunoSEQ multiplex PCR; TCRdb holds only in-frame clones, not every one. This table holds 250,000 to 300,000 clones, around 91% found once. This entry comes from a study of cytomegalovirus exposure and HLA in healthy donors. This CDR3 spans 15 amino acids. Germline V gene data show CDR1 as LNHNV and CDR2 as YYDKDF (reference sequence). After removal of 5 bases from V and 6 bases from J, the junction contained 10 bases not matched to a gene. The specimen sequenced was PBMCs. The TCR was taken from a woman between 18 and 29 years old in good health and CMV-seronegative. The chain joins TRBV15 to TRBJ1-2; 9 bases match TRBD1. CDR3 nucleotides: TGTGCCACCAGCGGGAACTGGGGACAGGGAAATGGCTACACCTTC. Its translation is CATSGNWGQGNGYTF.